A single sample gave rise to the 11 T cell receptor beta chains below, sequenced in a study of blood T cell repertoires in COVID-19. Assay: immunoSEQ multiplex PCR; the TCRdb copy retains only in-frame clones and omits some. The repertoire has fewer than 200,000 clones, about 80% of them found once; the top ten carry around 7.8%. The specimen sequenced was PBMCs or T cells enriched from blood (not recorded which). These receptors were collected from a man aged 50 to 59 who had recovered from COVID-19.

The V and J genes are TRBV7-8 and TRBJ1-6, with 8 bases identical to TRBD1. Trimming cost V 4 bases and J 9 bases; bases outside gene matches: 8. From germline, CDR1 is SGHVS and CDR2 FQNEAQ. The CDR3 extends over 15 amino acids. The CDR3 nucleotides read TGTGCCAGCAGCTCGGAACGGACAGGGATTTCACCCCTCCACTTT. Translating it yields CASSSERTGISPLHF.

V gene TRBV27 combines with J gene TRBJ2-5, with TRBD2 matching over 9 bases. The V segment lost 2 bases and the J segment 4 bases; nucleotides outside the gene matches: 5. Germline V gene lookup returns CDR1 MNHEY and CDR2 SMNVEV (reference sequence). This CDR3 is 15 amino acids long. The CDR3 loop reads CASSLAGGQRETQYF. Here the CDR3 DNA reads TGTGCCAGCAGTTTAGCGGGGGGGCAGCGAGAGACCCAGTACTTC.

The CDR3 here is CASSGDSHTGELFF. The CDR3 bases are TGCGCCAGCAGCGGGGACAGTCACACCGGGGAGCTGTTTTTT. This chain links TRBV5-1 with TRBJ2-2; 7 nucleotides line up with TRBD1. Germline V gene data show CDR1 as SGHRS and CDR2 as YFSETQ. The CDR3 is 14 amino acids. The V and J ends lost 4 bases and 3 bases, in that order; junction bases with no gene match: 3.

The chain carries TRBV14 and TRBJ2-1; 10 bases line up with TRBD1. Trimming took 4 bases from V and 3 from J; bases not matched to a gene: 3. The CDR3 spans 15 residues. Germline loops: CDR1 SGHDN, CDR2 FVKESK. The CDR3 DNA follows: TGTGCCAGCAGCCCTTGGACAGGGGGCTACAATGAGCAGTTCTTC. Protein product: CASSPWTGGYNEQFF. The variable domain in full, with the rest retrieved from reference TRBV14 and TRBJ2-1, is EAGVTQFPSHSVIEKGQTVTLRCDPISGHDNLYWYRRVMGKEIKFLLHFVKESKQDESGMPNNRFLAERTGGTYSTLKVQPAELEDSGVYFCASSPWTGGYNEQFFGPGTRLTVL.

CDR3 protein: CASSSSDKYEQYF. CDR3 DNA: TGTGCCAGCAGCTCGAGCGATAAGTACGAGCAGTACTTC. J is TRBJ2-7 and V is TRBV7-2; D uncertain. Trimming left V 4 bases short and J 4 bases short, with 11 bases between. CDR1 and CDR2 (germline): SGHTA, FQGNSA. The CDR3 is 13 amino acids.

The J gene is TRBJ2-6, the V gene TRBV27; the D gene is possibly TRBD1 (6 bases). The length of the CDR3 is 19 residues. V dropped 6 bases and J dropped 1 base, with 22 bases sitting between them. Germline V gene lookup returns CDR1 MNHEY and CDR2 SMNVEV (reference sequence). The CDR3 is CASSSTGTTRWSGANVLTF. DNA for the CDR3: TGTGCCAGCAGCTCCACCGGGACAACAAGGTGGTCTGGGGCCAACGTCCTGACTTTC.

In its sample, this clone was seen a few times. This chain uses TRBV5-6 with TRBJ1-2; TRBD1 is a possible D gene (6 bases). V lost 2 bases and J lost 0, with 14 bases in between. The CDR3 has 16 amino acids. The germline CDR1 and CDR2 sequences are SGHDT and YYEEEE. Here the CDR3 DNA reads TGTGCCAGCAGCTTTCCACTACAGGGATCTAACTATGGCTACACCTTC. It yields the protein CASSFPLQGSNYGYTF.

The gene calls are TRBV29-1 and TRBJ2-7, with D possibly TRBD1 on 5 matching bases. Trimming took 5 bases from V and 0 from J, leaving 14 bases between them. This CDR3 spans 14 amino acids. Germline lookup yields CDR1 SQVTM and CDR2 ANQGSEA. The CDR3 DNA reads as TGCAGCGTTTTTATCGACGGACACTCCTACGAGCAGTACTTC. This sequence encodes CSVFIDGHSYEQYF.

This clone appeared a single time. The genes are TRBV9 and TRBJ2-3; 10 bases align to TRBD2. The ends lost 1 base at V and 2 bases at J; junction bases unmatched: 10. The CDR3 runs to 18 residues. Germline CDR1 is SGDLS and CDR2 is YYNGEE. In DNA form, the CDR3 reads TGTGCCAGCAGCGTACCAGCGGGGGGGCGCGCACACACAGATACGCAGTATTTT. Protein product: CASSVPAGGRAHTDTQYF.

The chain employs TRBV7-6 and TRBJ1-4; D possibly corresponds to TRBD1 (6 bases). Germline V gene lookup returns CDR1 SGHVS and CDR2 FNYEAQ. The CDR3 runs 17 residues. Trimming removed 1 base from V and 1 base from J, with 13 bases in between. The CDR3 loop is CASSLGTSRGTNEKLFF. The CDR3, as DNA: TGTGCCAGCAGCTTAGGGACCTCCAGGGGAACTAATGAAAAACTGTTTTTT.

This chain uses TRBV21-1 with TRBJ2-3; TRBD2 is taken as the D call from the table, unchecked against the DNA. TRBV21-1 is noted as a pseudogene. The CDR3 length is 16 residues. CDR3 in amino acids: CASSPTRTRGTDTQYF. The CDR3 bases are TGTGCCAGCAGTCCAACTAGGACCCGGGGCACAGATACGCAGTATTTT.